Presented here are 10 T cell receptor beta chains from one specimen sequenced in a study of spatial heterogeneity in lung cancer. Study observations and caveats: Expanded intratumoral alpha and beta TCR counts tracked tumor mutation counts.

Time point in this sample: sample taken at primary tumor resection. These receptors have no known antigen. TCRdb itself ran the 5' RACE reads through MiXCR, one entry per CDR3 protein. The repertoire includes 20,000 to 25,000 distinct CDR3 sequences, under 8% of them detected once, and 10% sits in the top ten. Material: lung tumor tissue, obtained at surgery. The receptors originated from a male donor with early-stage non-small cell lung cancer.

This clonotype has only a few counts. The gene calls are TRBV7-8 and TRBJ1-1, with D maybe TRBD1 (6 bases). The length of the CDR3 is 14 residues. Germline V lookup: CDR1 SGHVS, CDR2 FQNEAQ. V lost 4 bases, J lost 6 bases, and 15 bases lay in between. DNA for the CDR3: TGTGCCAGCAGCTCACAGGGTATAATTGCTGAAGCTTTCTTT. Protein sequence: CASSSQGIIAEAFF.

This clonotype was recorded many times. This sequence joins TRBV3-1 and TRBJ2-2; a weak D match, TRBD2 (6 bases). Germline assignment: CDR1 LGHDT and CDR2 YNNKEL (reference sequence). Between the trimmed V and J ends, which lost 1 base and 5 bases, there was a span of 11 bases. This CDR3 is built from 15 residues. The CDR3 DNA follows: TGTGCCAGCAGCCAAGTATCGGGAGCGACCGGGGAGCTGTTTTTT. Translated: CASSQVSGATGELFF.

In its sample, this clonotype was seen many times. J is TRBJ1-4 and V is TRBV6-6, with TRBD1 as a possible D gene (5 bases). The CDR3 extends over 16 amino acids. V was trimmed by 0 bases and J by 3 bases, leaving 11 bases between them. Germline V gene sequence: CDR1 MNHNY, CDR2 SVGAGI (reference sequence). CDR3: CASSYSRQRANEKLFF. In nucleotides, the CDR3 is TGTGCCAGCAGTTACTCCCGACAGCGCGCTAATGAAAAACTGTTTTTT.

The chain couples TRBV7-2 to TRBJ2-5; D is perhaps TRBD2 (5 bases). CDR1 SGHTA and CDR2 FQGNSA come from the germline V gene. CDR3 length equals 13 residues. Trimming took 3 bases from V and 9 from J, leaving 14 bases between them. The CDR3 region is CASSFLARRAQYF. CDR3 sequence (DNA): TGTGCCAGCAGCTTCCTAGCCCGGCGGGCCCAGTACTTC.

The chain uses TRBV18 and TRBJ1-4; 10 nucleotides align to TRBD1. Germline V lookup: CDR1 KGHSH, CDR2 LQKENI. CDR3 size: 15 residues. V lost 3 bases and J lost 10; bases outside the gene matches: 8. The CDR3 loop is CASSPPGQGGAKLFF. CDR3 bases: TGTGCCAGCTCACCTCCCGGACAGGGGGGCGCAAAACTGTTTTTT.

The chain recombines TRBV20-1 with TRBJ1-1, with unresolved D. The CDR3 covers 14 residues. V was clipped by 2 bases and J by 3 bases, with 13 bases between them. CDR1 DFQATT and CDR2 SNEGSKA come from the germline V gene (reference sequence). In DNA form, the CDR3 reads TGCAGTGCTAGATTTGGGAGGTCGTACACTGAAGCTTTCTTT. Translated, it gives CSARFGRSYTEAFF.

The J gene is TRBJ2-5, the V gene TRBV7-6; TRBD2 aligns across 13 bases. This CDR3 contains 15 residues. V lost 5 bases, J lost 5 bases, and 5 bases stayed unmatched. Germline V gives CDR1 SGHVS, CDR2 FNYEAQ. CDR3 nucleotides: TGTGCCAGCAGCAAGACTAGCGGGAGGCAGGAGACCCAGTACTTC. It specifies CASSKTSGRQETQYF.

This clonotype was counted many times. The chain couples TRBV28 to TRBJ2-7; TRBD1 aligns across 7 bases. Germline-derived CDR1 and CDR2 are MDHEN and SYDVKM. The CDR3 runs 14 residues. V lost 6 bases and J lost 2; bases outside the gene matches: 7. This CDR3 reads CASRSTGHAYEQYF. Written as DNA, the CDR3 is TGTGCCAGCAGGTCGACAGGGCACGCCTACGAGCAGTACTTC.

The genes are TRBV11-2 and TRBJ2-7; 8 positions match TRBD2. V lost 3 bases, J lost 4 bases, and 5 bases stayed unmatched. The germline V gene encodes CDR1 SGHAT and CDR2 FQNNGV. CDR3 size: 14 residues. For the CDR3, the DNA is TGTGCCAGCAGCTTTAGCGGGAACTCTTACGAGCAGTACTTC. Translation gives CASSFSGNSYEQYF.

This clonotype was detected many times. The J gene is TRBJ1-5, the V gene TRBV28, with a tentative D call TRBD1 (6 bases). This CDR3 region has 14 residues. Germline V CDR1 and CDR2: MDHEN, SYDVKM. V shed 2 bases and J shed 6 bases, with 11 bases lying between them. The CDR3 reads CASSLIQGSQPQHF. In nucleotides, the CDR3 is TGTGCCAGCAGTTTAATCCAGGGGAGTCAGCCCCAGCATTTT.